This T cell receptor beta chain was recorded in a study of cytomegalovirus exposure and HLA in healthy donors. A remark on this clone: The target antigen is unknown.

Study-wide findings and caveats: The listing of 150 to 200 TCR beta chains classed them as cytomegalovirus-associated. The productive fraction for most TCR beta V segments was about 87% or about 30% in an earlier analysis. CMV serostatus alone was available as immune exposure information.

Donors in the study were healthy people who gave bone marrow. Vbeta (60) and Jbeta (13) primers were used in the PCR. Libraries were prepared by immunoSEQ multiplex PCR; TCRdb keeps only in-frame clonotypes and omits some of them. This repertoire shows approximately 210,000 clones, about 75% found once; its top ten account for less than 2%. This CDR3 contains 15 residues. Germline CDR1 is MDHEN and CDR2 is SYDVKM. V lost 5 bases, J lost 3 bases, and 14 bases lay in between. The genes are TRBV28 and TRBJ2-1, with D possibly being TRBD1 (6 bases). This TCR came from a male donor in good health and CMV-seronegative. Sample: PBMCs. CDR3 in amino acids: CASSRTGTNYNEQFF. For the CDR3, the DNA is TGTGCCAGCAGTCGAACCGGGACAAACTACAATGAGCAGTTCTTC.